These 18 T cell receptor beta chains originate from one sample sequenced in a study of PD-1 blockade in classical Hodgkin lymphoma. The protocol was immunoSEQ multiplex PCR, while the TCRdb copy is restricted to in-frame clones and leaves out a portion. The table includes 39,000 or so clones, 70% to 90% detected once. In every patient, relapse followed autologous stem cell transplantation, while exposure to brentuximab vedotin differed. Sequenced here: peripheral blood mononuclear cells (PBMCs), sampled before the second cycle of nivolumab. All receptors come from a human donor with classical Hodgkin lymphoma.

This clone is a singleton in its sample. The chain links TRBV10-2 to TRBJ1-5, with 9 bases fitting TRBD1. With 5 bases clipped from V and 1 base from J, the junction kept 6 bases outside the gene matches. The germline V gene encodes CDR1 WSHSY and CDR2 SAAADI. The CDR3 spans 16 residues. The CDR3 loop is CASSMDRGQSNQPQHF. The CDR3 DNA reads TGCGCCAGCAGTATGGACAGGGGTCAGAGCAATCAGCCCCAGCATTTT.

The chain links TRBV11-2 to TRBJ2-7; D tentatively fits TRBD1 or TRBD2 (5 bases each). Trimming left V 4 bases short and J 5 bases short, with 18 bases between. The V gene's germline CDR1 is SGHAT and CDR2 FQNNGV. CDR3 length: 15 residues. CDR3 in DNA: TGTGCCAGCAGCTCCCCGGGACCCCGAGAGGACGAGCAGTACTTC. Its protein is CASSSPGPREDEQYF.

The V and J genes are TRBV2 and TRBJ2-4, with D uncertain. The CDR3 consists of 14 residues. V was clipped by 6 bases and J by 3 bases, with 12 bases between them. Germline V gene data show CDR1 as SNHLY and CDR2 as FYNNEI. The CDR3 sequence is CASRSTWGKNIQYF. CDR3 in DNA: TGTGCCAGCAGGTCGACCTGGGGCAAAAACATTCAGTACTTC.

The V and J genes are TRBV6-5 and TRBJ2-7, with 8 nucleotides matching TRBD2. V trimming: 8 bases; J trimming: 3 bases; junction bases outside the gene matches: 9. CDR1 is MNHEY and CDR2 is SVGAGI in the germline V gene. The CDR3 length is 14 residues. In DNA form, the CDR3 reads TGTGCCAGCCCACAGCGGGAGTACAGCTACGAGCAGTACTTC. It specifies CASPQREYSYEQYF.

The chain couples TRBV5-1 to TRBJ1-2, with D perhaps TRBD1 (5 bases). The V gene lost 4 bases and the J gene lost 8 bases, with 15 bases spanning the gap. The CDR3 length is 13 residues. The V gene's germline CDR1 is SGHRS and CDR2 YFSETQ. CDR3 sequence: CASSPPAGSGYTF. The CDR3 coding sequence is TGCGCCAGCAGCCCTCCGGCAGGGAGCGGCTACACCTTC.

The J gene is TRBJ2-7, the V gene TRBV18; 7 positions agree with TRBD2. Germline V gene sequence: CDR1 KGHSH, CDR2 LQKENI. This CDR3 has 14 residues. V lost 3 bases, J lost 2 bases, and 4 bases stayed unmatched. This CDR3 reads CASSPDRGAYEQYF. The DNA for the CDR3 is TGTGCCAGCTCACCCGACCGGGGGGCCTACGAGCAGTACTTC.

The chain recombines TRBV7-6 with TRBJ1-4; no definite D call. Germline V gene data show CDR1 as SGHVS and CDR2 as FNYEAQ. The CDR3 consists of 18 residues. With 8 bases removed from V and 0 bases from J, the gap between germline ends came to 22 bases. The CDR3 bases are TGTGCCAGCTCCCCGCGGAGCCCGATTTCCCCAACTAATGAAAAACTGTTTTTT. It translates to CASSPRSPISPTNEKLFF. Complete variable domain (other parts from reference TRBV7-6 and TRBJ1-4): GAGVSQSPRYKVTKRGQDVALRCDPISGHVSLYWYRQALGQGPEFLTYFNYEAQQDKSGLPNDRFSAERPEGSISTLTIQRTEQRDSAMYRCASSPRSPISPTNEKLFFGSGTQLSVL.

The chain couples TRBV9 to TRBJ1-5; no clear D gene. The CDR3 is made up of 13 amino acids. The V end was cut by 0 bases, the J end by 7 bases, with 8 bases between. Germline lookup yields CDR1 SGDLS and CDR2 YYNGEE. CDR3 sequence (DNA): TGTGCCAGCAGCGTAGGATCTGGACAGCCCCAGCATTTT. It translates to CASSVGSGQPQHF.

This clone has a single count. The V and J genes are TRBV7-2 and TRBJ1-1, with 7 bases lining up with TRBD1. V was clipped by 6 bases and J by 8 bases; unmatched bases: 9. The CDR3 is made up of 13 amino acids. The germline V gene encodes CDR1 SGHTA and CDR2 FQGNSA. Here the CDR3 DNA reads TGTGCCAGCAGACTCCTGGGACAGCTCGAAGCTTTCTTT. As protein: CASRLLGQLEAFF.

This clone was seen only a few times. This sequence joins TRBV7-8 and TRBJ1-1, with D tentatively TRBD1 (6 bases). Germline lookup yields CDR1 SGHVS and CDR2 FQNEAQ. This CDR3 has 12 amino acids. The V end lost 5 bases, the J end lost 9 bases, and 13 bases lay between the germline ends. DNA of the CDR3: TGTGCCAGCAGCCGGGACAATTCCAAAGCTTTCTTT. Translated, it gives CASSRDNSKAFF.

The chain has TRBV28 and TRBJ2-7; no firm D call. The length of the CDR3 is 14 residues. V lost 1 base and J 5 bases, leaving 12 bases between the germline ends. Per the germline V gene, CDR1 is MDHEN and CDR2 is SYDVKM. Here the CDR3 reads CASSLSRRSHEQYF. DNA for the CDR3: TGTGCCAGCAGTTTATCGAGGCGATCCCACGAGCAGTACTTC.

CDR3 in amino acids: CASSVGETNTGELFF. The DNA for the CDR3 is TGTGCCAGCAGCGTTGGGGAAACGAACACCGGGGAGCTGTTTTTT. The V call is TRBV9, the J call TRBJ2-2; D is uncertain. CDR1 SGDLS and CDR2 YYNGEE come from the germline V gene. V was trimmed by 2 bases and J by 0 bases, leaving 8 bases between them. The CDR3 is 15 amino acids.

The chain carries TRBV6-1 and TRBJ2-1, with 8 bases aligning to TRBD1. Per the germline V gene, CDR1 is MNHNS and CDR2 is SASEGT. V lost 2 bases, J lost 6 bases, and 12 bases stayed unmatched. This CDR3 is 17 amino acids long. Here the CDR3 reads CASSEFWQGANGNEQFF. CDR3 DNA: TGTGCCAGCAGTGAATTTTGGCAGGGGGCAAACGGCAATGAGCAGTTCTTC.

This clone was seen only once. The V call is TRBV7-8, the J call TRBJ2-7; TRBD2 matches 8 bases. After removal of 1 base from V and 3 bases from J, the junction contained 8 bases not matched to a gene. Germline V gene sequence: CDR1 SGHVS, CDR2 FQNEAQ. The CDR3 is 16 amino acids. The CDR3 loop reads CASSLVSAGGSYEQYF. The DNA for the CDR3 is TGTGCCAGCAGCTTAGTATCCGCGGGGGGCAGCTACGAGCAGTACTTC.

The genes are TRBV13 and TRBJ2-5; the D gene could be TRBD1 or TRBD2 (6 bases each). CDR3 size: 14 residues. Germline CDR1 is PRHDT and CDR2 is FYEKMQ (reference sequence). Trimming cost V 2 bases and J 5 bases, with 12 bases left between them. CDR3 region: CASSLKTRGETQYF. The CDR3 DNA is TGTGCCAGCAGCTTAAAGACTAGGGGGGAGACCCAGTACTTC.

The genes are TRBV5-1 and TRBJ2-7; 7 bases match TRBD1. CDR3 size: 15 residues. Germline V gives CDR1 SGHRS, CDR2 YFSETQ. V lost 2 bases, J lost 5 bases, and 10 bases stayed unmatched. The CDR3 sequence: CASSLGGAMSHEQYF. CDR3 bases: TGCGCCAGCAGCTTAGGGGGCGCGATGAGCCACGAGCAGTACTTC.

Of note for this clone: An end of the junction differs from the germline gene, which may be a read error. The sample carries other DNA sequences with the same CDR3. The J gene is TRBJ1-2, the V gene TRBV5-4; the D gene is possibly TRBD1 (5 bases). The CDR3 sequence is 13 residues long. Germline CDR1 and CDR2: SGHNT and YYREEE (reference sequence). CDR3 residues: CASRTGTDYGYTF. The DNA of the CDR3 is TGTGCTAGCAGGACCGGGACGGACTATGGCTACACCTTC.

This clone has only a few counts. CDR3 bases: TGTGCCAGTCTATATTCCCCCGGACTAGTCCCCGGGGAGCTGTTTTTT. Translated, it gives CASLYSPGLVPGELFF. This chain links TRBV19 with TRBJ2-2; 7 nucleotides match TRBD2. The V gene end was trimmed by 8 bases and the J gene end by 6 bases; junction bases not matched to a gene: 15. The CDR3 is 16 amino acids. Germline-derived CDR1 and CDR2 are LNHDA and SQIVND (reference sequence).